Each of the 19 T cell receptor beta chains below was sequenced from the same sample in a study of T-cell memory formation after mild COVID-19 (dated by TCRdb to about 2021). Library prep was done by 5' RACE. The sequencer was an Illumina NovaSeq 6000. TCRdb reanalyzed the raw reads on its own, using fastp at Q25 for trimming and MiXCR for clone calling, and kept in-frame beta chains. One record per CDR3 amino acid sequence lists the most common genes and DNA. This sample holds about 270,000 distinct CDR3 sequences; 15% to 20% were observed only once. The ten largest clones take up roughly 25% of the sample. What was sequenced was PBMCs or a T cell subset sorted from them (not recorded which). Receptor source: a man younger than 30 who had mild COVID-19 (a few samples of this study predate the infection). The sample titles of this study are shuffled in the database, so cell type and time point are left out; the donor was told from shared clones.

This clonotype appeared a few times. CDR3 in DNA: TGTGCCAGCAGCTTAGCGCTAACCTTTGAAGCTTTCTTT. Protein product: CASSLALTFEAFF. The chain links TRBV7-9 to TRBJ1-1; D is undetermined. V lost 0 bases and J 7 bases, leaving 9 bases between the germline ends. The CDR3 runs 13 residues. The germline V gene encodes CDR1 SEHNR and CDR2 FQNEAQ (reference sequence).

J is TRBJ2-3 and V is TRBV11-2; D may be TRBD2 (5 bases). V was trimmed by 6 bases and J by 2 bases, leaving 12 bases between them. The CDR3 has 14 residues. Germline values: CDR1 SGHAT, CDR2 FQNNGV. Here the CDR3 reads CASSWGVLTDTQYF. As DNA, the CDR3 is TGTGCCAGCAGTTGGGGAGTGCTCACAGATACGCAGTATTTT.

The chain has TRBV5-1 and TRBJ2-3; D is possibly TRBD1 (5 bases). With 0 bases removed from V and 4 bases from J, the gap between germline ends came to 9 bases. Germline values: CDR1 SGHRS, CDR2 YFSETQ. There are 14 residues in the CDR3. The CDR3: CASSLEGSPDTQYF. CDR3 DNA sequence: TGCGCCAGCAGCTTGGAGGGGTCCCCAGATACGCAGTATTTT. The complete variable domain, with remaining parts taken from reference TRBV5-1 and TRBJ2-3, reads KAGVTQTPRYLIKTRGQQVTLSCSPISGHRSVSWYQQTPGQGLQFLFEYFSETQRNKGNFPGRFSGRQFSNSRSEMNVSTLELGDSALYLCASSLEGSPDTQYFGPGTRLTVL.

In this sample, this clonotype turned up many times. The chain is built from TRBV4-1 and TRBJ1-4, with 7 bases fitting TRBD1. The junction had 5 bases not matched to a gene; V was cut back by 0 bases and J by 7 bases. This CDR3 is 15 amino acids long. CDR1 MGHRA and CDR2 YSYEKL come from the germline V gene. For the CDR3, the DNA is TGCGCCAGCAGCCAAGAAAACAGGGGTTTTGAAAAACTGTTTTTT. Protein: CASSQENRGFEKLFF.

In this sample, this clonotype turned up a few times. The chain carries TRBV12-3 or TRBV12-4 and TRBJ1-1, with D possibly matching TRBD1 (6 bases). The CDR3 runs to 13 residues. The V end was cut by 8 bases, the J end by 6 bases, with 16 bases between. CDR3 region: CASALGGAAEAFF. The DNA for the CDR3 is TGTGCCAGCGCCCTTGGGGGGGCGGCTGAAGCTTTCTTT.

V is TRBV28 and J is TRBJ2-1; D gene ambiguous. Germline V CDR1 and CDR2: MDHEN, SYDVKM. The V and J ends lost 3 bases and 9 bases respectively, with 6 bases between them. The CDR3 consists of 11 residues. CDR3 coding DNA: TGTGCCAGCAGTTTGTTCACTGAGCAGTTCTTC. Its translation is CASSLFTEQFF.

This rearrangement joins TRBV7-6 to TRBJ2-5; TRBD2 matches 10 bases. The CDR3 runs to 16 residues. Germline-derived CDR1 and CDR2 are SGHVS and FNYEAQ. The junction had 4 bases not matched to a gene; V was cut back by 2 bases and J by 1 base. CDR3 in DNA: TGTGCCAGCAGCTTAATATCTAGCGGGGGCCAAGAGACCCAGTACTTC. Encoded protein: CASSLISSGGQETQYF.

This chain connects TRBV12-5 to TRBJ2-7; perhaps TRBD1 as D (5 bases). The CDR3 has 14 residues. V was trimmed by 7 bases and J by 6 bases, leaving 19 bases between them. Germline CDR1 reads LGHNT; CDR2 reads FRNRAP. Here the CDR3 DNA reads TGTGCTAGTGCCCAGGGCAGGTTTCGCTCCGAGCAGTACTTC. Translation: CASAQGRFRSEQYF.

J is TRBJ1-2 and V is TRBV18; D ambiguous. CDR1 and CDR2 from the germline V gene are KGHSH and LQKENI. V was cut by 3 bases and J by 3 bases, with 14 bases left in between. This CDR3 is 15 amino acids long. The CDR3 nucleotides read TGTGCCAGCTCACCCGGAGTCGCTACAGACTATGGCTACACCTTC. Protein: CASSPGVATDYGYTF.

J is TRBJ2-7 and V is TRBV2; the D gene is possibly TRBD2 (5 bases). CDR3 length: 12 residues. Between the trimmed V and J ends, which lost 10 bases and 11 bases, there was a span of 21 bases. CDR1 and CDR2 from the germline V gene are SNHLY and FYNNEI. The CDR3 sequence: CATRGDTTFKYF. The CDR3 DNA follows: TGTGCCACACGGGGAGACACCACATTTAAGTACTTC.

J is TRBJ1-1 and V is TRBV12-3 or TRBV12-4; D unresolved. The CDR3 is 12 residues long. The V end lost 3 bases, the J end lost 5 bases, and 7 bases lay between the germline ends. CDR3 in amino acids: CASSFRETEAFF. The CDR3 bases are TGTGCCAGCAGTTTCCGGGAGACTGAAGCTTTCTTT.

This clonotype was seen more than once but under ten times. The V and J genes are TRBV7-9 and TRBJ1-1; D gene unclear. Trimming took 0 bases from V and 4 from J, leaving 12 bases between them. CDR1 SEHNR and CDR2 FQNEAQ come from the germline V gene (reference sequence). The CDR3 consists of 15 residues. The CDR3 region is CASSLAAAVGTEAFF. The CDR3 nucleotides are TGTGCCAGCAGCTTAGCCGCAGCAGTGGGCACTGAAGCTTTCTTT.

V is TRBV14 and J is TRBJ2-7; 9 bases match TRBD1. The CDR3 consists of 18 residues. Losses at the gene ends were 1 base for V and 4 bases for J; bases not matched to a gene: 14. From germline, CDR1 is SGHDN and CDR2 FVKESK. The CDR3 loop reads CASSQVFSGTGRNYEQYV. The CDR3 bases are TGTGCCAGCAGCCAAGTCTTCTCCGGGACAGGGAGAAATTACGAGCAGTACGTC.

J is TRBJ2-7 and V is TRBV6-6, with D perhaps matching TRBD1 (6 bases). Per the germline V gene, CDR1 is MNHNY and CDR2 is SVGAGI (reference sequence). The germline V and J ends were trimmed by 4 bases and 5 bases, with 12 bases remaining between them. The CDR3 loop spans 13 amino acids. CDR3 amino acids: CASSWTDQNEQYV. CDR3 nucleotides: TGTGCCAGCAGTTGGACAGATCAGAACGAGCAGTACGTC.

This clonotype was detected a few times. V usage is TRBV14 and J usage is TRBJ2-1; D is perhaps TRBD1 (6 bases). Trimming stripped 6 bases from V and 8 bases from J, with 8 bases between. This CDR3 spans 11 amino acids. In germline, CDR1 is SGHDN, CDR2 FVKESK. This CDR3 is CASRQGYEQFF. In nucleotides, the CDR3 is TGTGCCAGCAGACAGGGATATGAGCAGTTCTTC.

There are a few counts of this clonotype. The chain carries TRBV24-1 and TRBJ1-2; weak D call: TRBD1 (6 bases). This CDR3 region has 12 residues. Germline lookup yields CDR1 KGHDR and CDR2 SFDVKD. The V and J ends lost 4 bases and 7 bases respectively, with 9 bases between them. The CDR3 sequence: CATSDGGPGYTF. CDR3 sequence (DNA): TGTGCCACCAGTGACGGGGGGCCTGGCTACACCTTC.

This chain links TRBV7-9 with TRBJ2-1; 11 positions agree with TRBD2. The J segment lost 8 bases and the V segment lost 5 bases, leaving 5 bases of the junction unmatched. In germline, CDR1 is SEHNR, CDR2 FQNEAQ (reference sequence). CDR3 length: 14 amino acids. This chain's CDR3 is CASSTSGGRYEQFF. The CDR3 region has the DNA TGTGCCAGCAGCACTAGCGGGGGAAGGTATGAGCAGTTCTTC.

This clonotype was recorded a few times. The J gene is TRBJ1-1, the V gene TRBV7-9; D not certain. Germline-derived CDR1 and CDR2 are SEHNR and FQNEAQ (reference sequence). V lost 3 bases and J lost 0, with 5 bases in between. The CDR3 has 13 amino acids. The CDR3 sequence: CASSFGLNTEAFF. DNA of the CDR3: TGTGCCAGCAGCTTCGGTTTGAACACTGAAGCTTTCTTT.

About this clonotype: A read error may explain this, as a much larger clone is one base away. The chain recombines TRBV4-1 with TRBJ2-3; TRBD2 aligns across 10 bases. This CDR3 comprises 16 residues. Germline assignment: CDR1 MGHRA and CDR2 YSYEKL. The CDR3 protein is CASSQSASGSKDTQYF. The CDR3 DNA follows: TGCGCCAGCAGCCAATCCGCTAGCGGGAGCAAAGATACGCAGTATTTT.